What follows is one TCR beta chain and its context. Generated by immunoSEQ multiplex PCR, the TCRdb table keeps only in-frame clones and is missing some. Seen here are 140,000 or so clones, approximately 83% observed once, and the top ten hold 3%. The data belong to a study of blood T cell repertoires in COVID-19. Between the trimmed V and J ends, which lost 2 bases and 5 bases, there was a span of 10 bases. Germline assignment: CDR1 SGHRS and CDR2 YFSETQ. The CDR3 totals 13 residues. Source material: peripheral blood. This receptor was obtained from a woman of 80 years or more with acute or convalescent COVID-19. This chain uses TRBV5-1 with TRBJ2-5; D gene unclear. CDR3 region: CASSFGGSETQYF. The CDR3 bases are TGCGCCAGCAGCTTTGGCGGCTCGGAGACCCAGTACTTC.